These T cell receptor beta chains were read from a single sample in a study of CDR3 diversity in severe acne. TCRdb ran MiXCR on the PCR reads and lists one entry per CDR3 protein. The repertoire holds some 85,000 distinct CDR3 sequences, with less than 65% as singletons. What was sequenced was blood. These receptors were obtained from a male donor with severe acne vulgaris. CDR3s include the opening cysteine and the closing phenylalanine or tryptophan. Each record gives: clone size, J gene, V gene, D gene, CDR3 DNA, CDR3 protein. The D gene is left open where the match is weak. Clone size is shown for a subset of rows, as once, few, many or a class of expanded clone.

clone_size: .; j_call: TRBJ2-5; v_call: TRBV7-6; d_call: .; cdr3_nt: TGTGCCAGCAGCTTAGCTGGGGGGCCAGAGACCCAGTACTTC; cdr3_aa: CASSLAGGPETQYF
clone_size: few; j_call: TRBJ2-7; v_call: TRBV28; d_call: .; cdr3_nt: TGTGCCAGCAGTTTGAGCAGAGCTTACGAGCAGTACTTC; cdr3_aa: CASSLSRAYEQYF
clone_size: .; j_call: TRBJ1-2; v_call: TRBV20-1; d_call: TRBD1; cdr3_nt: TGCAGTGCTAGCCCAGGGGGCTTGTCTAACTATGGCTACACCTTC; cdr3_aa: CSASPGGLSNYGYTF
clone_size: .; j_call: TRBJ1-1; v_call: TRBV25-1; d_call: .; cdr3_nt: TGTGCCAGCAGTGGGGGGGGCGAAACCGGGGGACGGATGAACACTGAAGCTTTCTTT; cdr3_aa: CASSGGGETGGRMNTEAFF
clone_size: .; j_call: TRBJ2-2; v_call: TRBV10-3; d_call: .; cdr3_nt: TGTGCCATCAGTGAGTCGGGCCATGGGGACACCGGGGAGCTGTTTTTT; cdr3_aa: CAISESGHGDTGELFF
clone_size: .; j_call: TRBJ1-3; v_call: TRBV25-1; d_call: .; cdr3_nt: TGTGCCAGCAGAGTAGACCCGGGCTCTGGAAACACCATATATTTT; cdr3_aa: CASRVDPGSGNTIYF
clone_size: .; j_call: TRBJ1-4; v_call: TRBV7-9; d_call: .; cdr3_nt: TGTGCCAGCAGCTGGGGGTCTACTAATGAAAAACTGTTTTTT; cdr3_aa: CASSWGSTNEKLFF
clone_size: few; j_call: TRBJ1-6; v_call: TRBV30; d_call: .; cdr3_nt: TGTGCCTGGAGCCAAAGGGGTTGGGATTCACCCCTCCACTTT; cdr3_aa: CAWSQRGWDSPLHF
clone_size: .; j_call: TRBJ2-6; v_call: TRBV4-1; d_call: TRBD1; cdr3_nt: TGCGCCAGCAGCCAAGATGGGGGGACAGGCTACTCTGGGGCCAACGTCCTGACTTTC; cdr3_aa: CASSQDGGTGYSGANVLTF
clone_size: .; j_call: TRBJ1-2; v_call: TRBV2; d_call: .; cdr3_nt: TGTGCCAGCATCGGTCGCTCGACGTACTATGGCTACACCTTC; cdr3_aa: CASIGRSTYYGYTF
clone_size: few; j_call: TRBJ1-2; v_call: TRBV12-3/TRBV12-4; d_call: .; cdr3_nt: TGTGCCAGCAGTTCCATTACGGGGGCCTATGGCTACACCTTC; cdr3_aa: CASSSITGAYGYTF
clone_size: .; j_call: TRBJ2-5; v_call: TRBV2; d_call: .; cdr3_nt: TGTGCCAGCAGCTCGGGGGAGCAGTACTTC; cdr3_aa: CASSSGEQYF
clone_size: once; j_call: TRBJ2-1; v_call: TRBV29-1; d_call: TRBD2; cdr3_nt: TGCAGCGTTAAGGGACTAGCGGGAAGAACGCCCGATGAGCAGTTCTTC; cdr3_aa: CSVKGLAGRTPDEQFF
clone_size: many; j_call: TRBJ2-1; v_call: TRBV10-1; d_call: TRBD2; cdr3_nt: TGCGCCAGCAGTGTCGGACTAGCGGGGACCGAAAATGAGCAGTTCTTC; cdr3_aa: CASSVGLAGTENEQFF
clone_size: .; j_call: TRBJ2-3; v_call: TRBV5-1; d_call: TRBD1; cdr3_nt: TGCGCCAGCAGCTTGGAACGGGACAGGCGTGAGGATTTT; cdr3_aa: CASSLERDRREDF
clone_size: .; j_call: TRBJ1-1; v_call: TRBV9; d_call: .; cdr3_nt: TGTGCCAGCAGCCCCTACCGGGGGAACACTGAAGCTTTCTTT; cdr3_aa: CASSPYRGNTEAFF
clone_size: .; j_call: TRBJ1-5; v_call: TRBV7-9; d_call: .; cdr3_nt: TGTGCCAGCAGCTTCGGCCAAACGGGCAATCAGCCCCAGCATTTT; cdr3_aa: CASSFGQTGNQPQHF
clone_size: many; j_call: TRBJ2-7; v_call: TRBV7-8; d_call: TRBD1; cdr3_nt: TGTGCCAGCAGCCGGGACAGGGAACACTACGAGCAGTACTTC; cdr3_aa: CASSRDREHYEQYF
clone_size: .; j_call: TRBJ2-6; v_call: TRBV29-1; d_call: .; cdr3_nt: TGCAGCGTTGAGGGTAAGGAGATCTCTGGGGCCAACGTCCTGACTTTC; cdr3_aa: CSVEGKEISGANVLTF
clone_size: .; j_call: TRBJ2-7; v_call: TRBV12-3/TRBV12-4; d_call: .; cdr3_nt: TGTGCCACCAGTGATTCTACGGAGCAGTACTTC; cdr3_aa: CATSDSTEQYF
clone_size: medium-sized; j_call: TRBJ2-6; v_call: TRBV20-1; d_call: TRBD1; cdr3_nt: TGCAGTGCGCAGCCAGGGGGATCTGGGGCCAACGTCCTGACTTTC; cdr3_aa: CSAQPGGSGANVLTF
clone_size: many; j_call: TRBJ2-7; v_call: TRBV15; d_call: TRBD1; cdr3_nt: TGTGCCACCAGCAGAGATTGGGGGCTGGACAGGTACGAGCAGTACTTC; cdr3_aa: CATSRDWGLDRYEQYF
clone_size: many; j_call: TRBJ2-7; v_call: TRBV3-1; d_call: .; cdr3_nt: TGTGCCAGCAGCCAACTTGACGGCGAGCAGTACTTC; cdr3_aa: CASSQLDGEQYF
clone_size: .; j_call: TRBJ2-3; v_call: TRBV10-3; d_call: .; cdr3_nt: TGTGCCATCAGTGACTCTGACCTGGGGACGCAGTATTTT; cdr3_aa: CAISDSDLGTQYF
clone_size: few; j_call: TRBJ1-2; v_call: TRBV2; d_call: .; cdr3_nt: TGTGCCAGGGACGATAACTATGGCTACACCTTC; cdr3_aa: CARDDNYGYTF
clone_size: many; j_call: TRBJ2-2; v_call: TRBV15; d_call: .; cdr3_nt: TGTGCCACCAGCAGCTTTGTGGGAGCTTACACCGGGGAGCTGTTTTTT; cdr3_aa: CATSSFVGAYTGELFF
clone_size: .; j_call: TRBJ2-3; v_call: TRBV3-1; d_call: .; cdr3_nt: TGTGCCAGCAGCCAAGATCAGAGCACAGATACGCAGTATTTT; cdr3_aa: CASSQDQSTDTQYF
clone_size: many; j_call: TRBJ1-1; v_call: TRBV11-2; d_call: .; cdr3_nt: TGTGCCAGCAGCTTGGCCACGGGAGAAGCTTTCTTT; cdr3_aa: CASSLATGEAFF
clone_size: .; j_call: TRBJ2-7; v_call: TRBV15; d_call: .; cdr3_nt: TGTGCCAGCAGTCCCACCAGCGACGTCTACGAGCAGTACTTC; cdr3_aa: CASSPTSDVYEQYF
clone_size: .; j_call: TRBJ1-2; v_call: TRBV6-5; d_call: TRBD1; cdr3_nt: TGTGCCAGCAGTAGCATCGGACAGGAGAACTATGGCTACACCTTC; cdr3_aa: CASSSIGQENYGYTF
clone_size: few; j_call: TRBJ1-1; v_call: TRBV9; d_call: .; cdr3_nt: TGTGCCAGCAGCGATGGGGGAGCGAACACTGAAGCTTTCTTT; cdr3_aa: CASSDGGANTEAFF
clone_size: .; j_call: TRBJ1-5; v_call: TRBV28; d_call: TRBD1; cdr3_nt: TGTGCCAGCAGTTTGACAGGGTGGAATCAGCCCCAGCATTTT; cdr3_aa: CASSLTGWNQPQHF
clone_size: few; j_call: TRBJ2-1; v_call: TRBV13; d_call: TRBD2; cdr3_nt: TGTGCCAGCAGCCCGGGCCGGGGGGGAGTTGAGCAGTTCTTC; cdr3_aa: CASSPGRGGVEQFF
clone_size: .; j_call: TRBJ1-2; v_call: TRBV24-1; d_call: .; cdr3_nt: TGTGCCACCAGTGACGCACTCAGGGGAGGTCAAGGCTACACCTTC; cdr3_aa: CATSDALRGGQGYTF
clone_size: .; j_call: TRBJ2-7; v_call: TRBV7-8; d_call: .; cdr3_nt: TGTGCCAGCAGCGGACAGTCTTTCGAGCAGTACTTC; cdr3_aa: CASSGQSFEQYF
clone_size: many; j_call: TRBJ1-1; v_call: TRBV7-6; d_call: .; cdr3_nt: TGTGCCAGCAGCTGGGGGGGGACTGAAGCTTTCTTT; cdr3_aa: CASSWGGTEAFF
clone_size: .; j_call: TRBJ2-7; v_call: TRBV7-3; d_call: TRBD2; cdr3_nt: TGTGCCAGCAGCTTGGTAACTAGCGGAACCTACGAGCAGTACTTC; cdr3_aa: CASSLVTSGTYEQYF
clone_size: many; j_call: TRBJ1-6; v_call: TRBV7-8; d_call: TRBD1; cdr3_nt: TGTGCCAGCAGACAACAGGGGGGTGTAGGGTCACCCCTCCACTTT; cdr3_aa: CASRQQGGVGSPLHF
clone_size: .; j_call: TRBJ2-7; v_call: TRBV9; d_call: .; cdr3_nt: TGTGCCAGCAGCGTAGCAGGGCAAGCGGCCTACGAGCAGTACTTC; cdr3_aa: CASSVAGQAAYEQYF
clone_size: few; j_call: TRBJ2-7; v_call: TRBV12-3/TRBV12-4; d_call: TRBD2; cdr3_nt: TGTGCCAGCAGTTTGGGACTAGCGGTTATCTACGAGCAGTACTTC; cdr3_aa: CASSLGLAVIYEQYF
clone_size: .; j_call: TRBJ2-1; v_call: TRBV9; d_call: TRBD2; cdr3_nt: TGTGCCAGCAGCGTAGAGGGGACTAGCAACAATGGGCAGTTCTTC; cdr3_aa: CASSVEGTSNNGQFF
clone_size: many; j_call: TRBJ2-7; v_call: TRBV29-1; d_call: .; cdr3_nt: TGCAGCGTTGTAAGTTCTTACGAGCAGTACTTC; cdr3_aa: CSVVSSYEQYF
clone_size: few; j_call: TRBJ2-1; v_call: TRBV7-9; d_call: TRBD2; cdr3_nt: TGTGCCAGCAGCCCGCCGACTAGCGGGAGGGGGGTTTACAATGAGCAGTTCTTC; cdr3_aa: CASSPPTSGRGVYNEQFF
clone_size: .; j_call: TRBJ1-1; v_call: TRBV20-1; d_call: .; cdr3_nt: TGCAGTGCTAGAAATCGCTTGAACACTGAAGCTTTCTTT; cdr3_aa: CSARNRLNTEAFF
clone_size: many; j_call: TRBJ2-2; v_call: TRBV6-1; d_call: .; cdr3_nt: TGTGCCAGCAGTGTGGAGGGGGGGAACACCGGGGAGCTGTTTTTT; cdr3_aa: CASSVEGGNTGELFF
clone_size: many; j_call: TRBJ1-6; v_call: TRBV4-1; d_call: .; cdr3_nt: TGCGCCAGCAGCCTCGGTCTCAACGAGGATTCACCCCTCCACTTT; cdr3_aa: CASSLGLNEDSPLHF